This is a list of T cell receptor beta chains from one sample in a study of cytomegalovirus exposure and HLA in healthy donors. The repertoire was sequenced with immunoSEQ multiplex PCR; TCRdb's copy has only in-frame clones and lacks some. The data hold about 78,000 clones, with about 96% observed a single time. The sample comprised PBMCs. The receptors originated from a man aged 18 to 30 in good health and CMV-seropositive. CDR3s include the opening cysteine and the closing phenylalanine or tryptophan. A D gene is named only where the DNA matches it firmly. Clone size appears in some rows only: once, few, many, or a class for an expanded clone.

d_call: .; v_call: TRBV5-1; j_call: TRBJ1-1; clone_size: .; cdr3_nt: TGCGCCAGCAGCTTAGCAGGGGACACTGAAGCTTTCTTT; cdr3_aa: CASSLAGDTEAFF
d_call: TRBD1; v_call: TRBV7-2; j_call: TRBJ1-1; clone_size: .; cdr3_nt: TGTGCCAGCAGCTGGACAGGGGGCAGGGACACTGAAGCTTTCTTT; cdr3_aa: CASSWTGGRDTEAFF
d_call: .; v_call: TRBV6-6; j_call: TRBJ2-3; clone_size: .; cdr3_nt: TGTGCCAGCAGTGAGAATTCAGATACGCAGTATTTT; cdr3_aa: CASSENSDTQYF
d_call: .; v_call: TRBV18; j_call: TRBJ2-7; clone_size: .; cdr3_nt: TGTGCCAGCTCGACCCAGGGGTACGAGCAGTACTTC; cdr3_aa: CASSTQGYEQYF
d_call: TRBD2; v_call: TRBV7-8; j_call: TRBJ2-1; clone_size: .; cdr3_nt: TGTGCCAGCAGCCATCAGAGAATAGCGGGAGAAAGTTCGAGGTACAATGAGCAGTTCTTC; cdr3_aa: CASSHQRIAGESSRYNEQFF
d_call: .; v_call: TRBV2; j_call: TRBJ2-1; clone_size: .; cdr3_nt: TGTGCCAGCACTGGCGGGTCTGGGACATTCTCCTACAATGAGCAGTTCTTC; cdr3_aa: CASTGGSGTFSYNEQFF
d_call: .; v_call: TRBV28; j_call: TRBJ2-1; clone_size: once; cdr3_nt: TGTGCCAGCAGTTTTCGTCCCAATGAGCAGTTCTTC; cdr3_aa: CASSFRPNEQFF
d_call: TRBD2; v_call: TRBV27; j_call: TRBJ2-1; clone_size: .; cdr3_nt: TGTGCCAGCAGTTCGCTAGCGGGAGGACTCAATGAGCAGTTCTTC; cdr3_aa: CASSSLAGGLNEQFF
d_call: .; v_call: TRBV13; j_call: TRBJ2-7; clone_size: .; cdr3_nt: TGTGCCAGCAGCTCCTCAGGGTTCCACGAGCAGTACTTC; cdr3_aa: CASSSSGFHEQYF
d_call: TRBD2; v_call: TRBV27; j_call: TRBJ2-7; clone_size: .; cdr3_nt: TGTGCCAGCAGTTTACTGACTAGCGGGGGGATCTACGAGCAGTACTTC; cdr3_aa: CASSLLTSGGIYEQYF
d_call: .; v_call: TRBV28; j_call: TRBJ2-5; clone_size: .; cdr3_nt: TGTGCCAGCATCGTTTCAGGCTCAGAGACCCAGTACTTC; cdr3_aa: CASIVSGSETQYF
d_call: .; v_call: TRBV7-2; j_call: TRBJ2-3; clone_size: .; cdr3_nt: TGTGCCAGCAGCCGGAGGGAAACAGATACGCAGTATTTT; cdr3_aa: CASSRRETDTQYF
d_call: .; v_call: TRBV29-1; j_call: TRBJ1-2; clone_size: .; cdr3_nt: TGCAGCGTTGTGGTTTTGACCCAGGGTGGTGGCTATGGCTACACCTTC; cdr3_aa: CSVVVLTQGGGYGYTF
d_call: TRBD2; v_call: TRBV27; j_call: TRBJ2-7; clone_size: .; cdr3_nt: TGTGCCAGCAGTCATCGACTAGCGGGAGGGCCAAGCGAGCAGTACTTC; cdr3_aa: CASSHRLAGGPSEQYF
d_call: .; v_call: TRBV5-4; j_call: TRBJ1-3; clone_size: .; cdr3_nt: TGTGCCAGCAGTCGTGCCTCAGGTGAAAACACCATATATTTT; cdr3_aa: CASSRASGENTIYF
d_call: .; v_call: TRBV27; j_call: TRBJ1-5; clone_size: .; cdr3_nt: TGTGCCAGCAGTCCGCGATGGCCTTACAATGAGGATAGCAATCAGCCCCAGCATTTT; cdr3_aa: CASSPRWPYNEDSNQPQHF
d_call: TRBD1; v_call: TRBV7-8; j_call: TRBJ2-7; clone_size: .; cdr3_nt: TGTGCCAGCAGCTTCCAGACAGGGAGCTCCTACGAGCAGTACTTC; cdr3_aa: CASSFQTGSSYEQYF
d_call: .; v_call: TRBV6-1; j_call: TRBJ1-4; clone_size: .; cdr3_nt: TGTGCCAGCAGTGAAGCATTCGGGAGCTCAACTAATGAAAAACTGTTTTTT; cdr3_aa: CASSEAFGSSTNEKLFF
d_call: .; v_call: TRBV7-2; j_call: TRBJ1-1; clone_size: .; cdr3_nt: TGTGCCAGCAGCCTCAGGATGGGCACTGAAGCTTTCTTT; cdr3_aa: CASSLRMGTEAFF
d_call: .; v_call: TRBV7-9; j_call: TRBJ1-3; clone_size: .; cdr3_nt: TGTGCCAGCAGCTTAGGCGAATCTGGAAACACCATATATTTT; cdr3_aa: CASSLGESGNTIYF
d_call: .; v_call: TRBV5-5; j_call: TRBJ2-3; clone_size: .; cdr3_nt: TGTGCCAGCAGCCGTGAGGGGGCGCGGGACACAGATACGCAGTATTTT; cdr3_aa: CASSREGARDTDTQYF
d_call: .; v_call: TRBV6-5; j_call: TRBJ1-5; clone_size: .; cdr3_nt: TGTGCCAGCAGTGCTTTATCAGGGCGTCAGCCCCAGCATTTT; cdr3_aa: CASSALSGRQPQHF
d_call: TRBD1; v_call: TRBV6-6; j_call: TRBJ2-1; clone_size: .; cdr3_nt: TGTGCCAGCAGTTCGCTGGACAGGGGAGGGGGCAATGAGCAGTTCTTC; cdr3_aa: CASSSLDRGGGNEQFF
d_call: .; v_call: TRBV11-2; j_call: TRBJ1-2; clone_size: .; cdr3_nt: TGTGCCAGCAGTCTCGCGGGGGCGCGTTATGGCTACACCTTC; cdr3_aa: CASSLAGARYGYTF
d_call: TRBD1; v_call: TRBV6-1; j_call: TRBJ1-2; clone_size: .; cdr3_nt: TGTGCCAGCAGTGAGAGGGACAGGGGGTTCTATGGCTACACCTTC; cdr3_aa: CASSERDRGFYGYTF
d_call: .; v_call: TRBV13; j_call: TRBJ1-2; clone_size: .; cdr3_nt: TGTGCCAGCAGCTCGGACAGTAACTATGGCTACACCTTC; cdr3_aa: CASSSDSNYGYTF
d_call: TRBD1; v_call: TRBV28; j_call: TRBJ1-4; clone_size: .; cdr3_nt: TGTGCCAGCAGTTTAGCAGGGGGGATTGCAACTAATGAAAAACTGTTTTTT; cdr3_aa: CASSLAGGIATNEKLFF
d_call: .; v_call: TRBV11-2; j_call: TRBJ2-3; clone_size: .; cdr3_nt: TGTGCCAGCAGCTTAGGTACGGGAGTCAGCACAGATACGCAGTATTTT; cdr3_aa: CASSLGTGVSTDTQYF
d_call: .; v_call: TRBV4-1; j_call: TRBJ2-7; clone_size: once; cdr3_nt: TGCGCCAGCAGCAATATTTACAATGAGCAGTACTTC; cdr3_aa: CASSNIYNEQYF